This T cell receptor (beta chain) was documented in a study of T-cell memory formation after mild COVID-19. Whole-study findings and limits: Pre-infection memory held some responding clones, suggesting pre-existing cross-reactive T cells responded. Mostly located in CM and EM were contracting CD4+ clones, with contracting CD8+ clones located in EMRA.

This clonotype was observed a handful of times. Its antigen remains unknown. CDR3 length equals 15 residues. V was cut by 2 bases and J by 10 bases, with 15 bases left in between. Germline V gives CDR1 SGHTA, CDR2 FQGNSA. TCRdb re-analysed the 5' RACE reads in MiXCR, keeping a single row per CDR3 protein. The data show some 120,000 distinct CDR3 sequences, with roughly 6% seen just once and roughly 2% held by the top ten. The chain is built from TRBV7-2 and TRBJ1-6, with D tentatively TRBD1 (6 bases). Sequenced input: PBMCs or a T cell subset sorted from them (not recorded which). The TCR originated in an adult woman who had mild COVID-19 (a few samples of this study predate the infection). Cell type and time point are not known. As DNA, the CDR3 is TGTGCCAGCAGCTTAACGCCAGGGGTCGAATCACCCCTCCACTTT. It is translated as CASSLTPGVESPLHF.